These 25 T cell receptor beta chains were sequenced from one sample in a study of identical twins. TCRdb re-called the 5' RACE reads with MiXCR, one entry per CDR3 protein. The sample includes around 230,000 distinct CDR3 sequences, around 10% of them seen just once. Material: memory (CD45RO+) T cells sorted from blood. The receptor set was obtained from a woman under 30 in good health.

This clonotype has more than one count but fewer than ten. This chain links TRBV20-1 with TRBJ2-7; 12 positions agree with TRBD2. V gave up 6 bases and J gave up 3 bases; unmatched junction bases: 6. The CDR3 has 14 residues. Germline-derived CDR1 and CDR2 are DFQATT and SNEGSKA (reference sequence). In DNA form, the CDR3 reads TGCAGTGCGTCGACTAGCGGGGGAATCTACGAGCAGTACTTC. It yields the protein CSASTSGGIYEQYF.

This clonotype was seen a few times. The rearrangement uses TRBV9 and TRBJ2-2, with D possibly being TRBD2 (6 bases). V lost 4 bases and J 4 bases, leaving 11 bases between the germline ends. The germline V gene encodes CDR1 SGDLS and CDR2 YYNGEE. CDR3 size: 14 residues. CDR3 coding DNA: TGTGCCAGCAGCCAGGCGGGATCCACCGGGGAGCTGTTTTTT. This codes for CASSQAGSTGELFF.

The CDR3 is CSAEGGGIKTQYF. The CDR3 DNA follows: TGCAGTGCTGAAGGGGGAGGTATAAAGACCCAGTACTTC. This rearrangement joins TRBV20-1 to TRBJ2-5; D may be TRBD1 or TRBD2 (6 bases each). Per the germline V gene, CDR1 is DFQATT and CDR2 is SNEGSKA (reference sequence). The V and J ends lost 5 bases and 6 bases respectively, with 16 bases between them. This CDR3 has 13 residues.

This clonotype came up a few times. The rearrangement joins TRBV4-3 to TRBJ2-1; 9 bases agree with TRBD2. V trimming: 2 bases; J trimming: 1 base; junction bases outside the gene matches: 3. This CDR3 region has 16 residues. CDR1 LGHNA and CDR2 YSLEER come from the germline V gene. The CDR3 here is CASSQLAGESYNEQFF. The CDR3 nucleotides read TGCGCCAGCAGCCAATTAGCGGGAGAATCCTACAATGAGCAGTTCTTC.

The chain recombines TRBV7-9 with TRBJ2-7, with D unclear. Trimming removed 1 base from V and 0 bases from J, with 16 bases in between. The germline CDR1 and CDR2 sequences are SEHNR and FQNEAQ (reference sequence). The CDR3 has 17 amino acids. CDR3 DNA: TGTGCCAGCAGCTTAGGGGTAGGGCGGTGGAGCTCCTACGAGCAGTACTTC. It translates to CASSLGVGRWSSYEQYF.

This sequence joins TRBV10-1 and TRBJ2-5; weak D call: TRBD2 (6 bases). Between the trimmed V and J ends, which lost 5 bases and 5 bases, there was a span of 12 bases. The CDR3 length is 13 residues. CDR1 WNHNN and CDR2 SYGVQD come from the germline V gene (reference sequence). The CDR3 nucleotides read TGCGCCAGCAGTCGTCAGGCGGGGGAGACCCAGTACTTC. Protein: CASSRQAGETQYF.

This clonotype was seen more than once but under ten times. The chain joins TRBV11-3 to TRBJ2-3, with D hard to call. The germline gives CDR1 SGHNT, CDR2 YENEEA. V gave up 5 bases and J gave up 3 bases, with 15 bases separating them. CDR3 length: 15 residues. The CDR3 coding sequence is TGTGCCAGCAGCCCCTGGACGGCTAATACAGATACGCAGTATTTT. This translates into CASSPWTANTDTQYF.

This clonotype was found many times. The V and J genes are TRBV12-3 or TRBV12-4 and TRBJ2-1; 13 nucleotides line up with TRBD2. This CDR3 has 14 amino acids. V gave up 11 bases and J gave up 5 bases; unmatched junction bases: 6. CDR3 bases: TGTGCCGCCCGGGGACTAGCGGGGAACAATGAGCAGTTCTTC. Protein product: CAARGLAGNNEQFF.

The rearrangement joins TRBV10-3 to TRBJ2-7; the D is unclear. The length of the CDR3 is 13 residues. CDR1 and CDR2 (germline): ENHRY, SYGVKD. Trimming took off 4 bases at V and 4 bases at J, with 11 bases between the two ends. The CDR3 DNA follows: TGTGCCATCAGTGCTTCCCTTTCGTACGAGCAGTACTTC. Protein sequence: CAISASLSYEQYF.

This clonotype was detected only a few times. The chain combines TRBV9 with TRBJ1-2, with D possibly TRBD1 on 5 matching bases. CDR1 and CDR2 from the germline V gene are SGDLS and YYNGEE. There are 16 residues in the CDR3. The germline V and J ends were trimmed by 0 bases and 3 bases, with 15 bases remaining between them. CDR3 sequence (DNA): TGTGCCAGCAGCGTAGGGCAGGGACTAAGTCACTATGGCTACACCTTC. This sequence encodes CASSVGQGLSHYGYTF.

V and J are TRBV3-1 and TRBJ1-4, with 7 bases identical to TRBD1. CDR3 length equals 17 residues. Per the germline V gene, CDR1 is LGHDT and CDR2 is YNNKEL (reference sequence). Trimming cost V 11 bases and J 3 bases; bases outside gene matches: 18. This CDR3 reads CASSKEVPGTANEKLFF. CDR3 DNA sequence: TGTGCCTCCTCCAAGGAGGTCCCTGGGACAGCTAATGAAAAACTGTTTTTT.

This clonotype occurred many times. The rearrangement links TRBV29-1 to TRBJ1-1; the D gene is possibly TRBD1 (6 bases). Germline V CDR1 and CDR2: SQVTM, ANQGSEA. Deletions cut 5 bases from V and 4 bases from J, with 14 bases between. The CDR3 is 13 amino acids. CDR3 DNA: TGCAGCGTTAGGGGCGGAGGGGGCACTGAAGCTTTCTTT. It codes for CSVRGGGGTEAFF.

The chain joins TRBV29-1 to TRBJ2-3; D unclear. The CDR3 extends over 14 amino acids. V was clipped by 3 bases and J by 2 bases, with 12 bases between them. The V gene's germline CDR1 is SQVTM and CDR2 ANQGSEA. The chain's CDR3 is CSVDYGLHTDTQYF. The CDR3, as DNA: TGCAGCGTTGACTATGGTCTTCACACAGATACGCAGTATTTT.

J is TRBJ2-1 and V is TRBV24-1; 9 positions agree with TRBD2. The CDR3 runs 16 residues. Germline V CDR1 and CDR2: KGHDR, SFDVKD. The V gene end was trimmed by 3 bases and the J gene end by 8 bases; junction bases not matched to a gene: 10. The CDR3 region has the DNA TGTGCCACCAGTGATCCGACCGCGGGGGGGATCGATGAGCAGTTCTTC. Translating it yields CATSDPTAGGIDEQFF.

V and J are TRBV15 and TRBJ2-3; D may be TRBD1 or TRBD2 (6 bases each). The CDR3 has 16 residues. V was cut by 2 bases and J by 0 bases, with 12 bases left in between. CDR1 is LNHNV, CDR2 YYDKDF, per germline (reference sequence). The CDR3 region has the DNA TGTGCCACCAGCAGACGGCGGGGACAAAGCACAGATACGCAGTATTTT. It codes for CATSRRRGQSTDTQYF.

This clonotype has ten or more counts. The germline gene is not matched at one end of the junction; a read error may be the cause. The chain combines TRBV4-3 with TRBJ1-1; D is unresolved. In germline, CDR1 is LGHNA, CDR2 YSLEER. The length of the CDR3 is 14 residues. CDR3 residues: CASSQEVRNAEAFF. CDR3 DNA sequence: TGCGCCAGCAGCCAAGAAGTCCGGAACGCTGAAGCTTTCTTT.

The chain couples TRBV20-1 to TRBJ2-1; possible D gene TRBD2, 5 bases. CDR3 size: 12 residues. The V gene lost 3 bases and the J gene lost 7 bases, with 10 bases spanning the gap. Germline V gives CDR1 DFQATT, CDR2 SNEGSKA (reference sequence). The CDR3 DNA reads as TGCAGTGCTAGTCAGGCGGGTAATGAGCAGTTCTTC. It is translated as CSASQAGNEQFF.

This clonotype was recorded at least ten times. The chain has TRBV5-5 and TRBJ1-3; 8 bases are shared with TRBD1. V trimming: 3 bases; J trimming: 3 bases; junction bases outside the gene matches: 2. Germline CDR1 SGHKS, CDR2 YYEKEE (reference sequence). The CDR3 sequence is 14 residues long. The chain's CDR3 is CASSWTGLGNTIYF. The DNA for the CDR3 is TGTGCCAGCAGCTGGACAGGGCTTGGAAACACCATATATTTT.

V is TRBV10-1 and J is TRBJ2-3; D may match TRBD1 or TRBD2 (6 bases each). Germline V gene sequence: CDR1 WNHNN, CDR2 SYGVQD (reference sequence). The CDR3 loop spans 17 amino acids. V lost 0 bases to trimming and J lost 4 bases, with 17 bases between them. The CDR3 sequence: CASSESRGVGTADTQYF. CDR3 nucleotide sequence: TGCGCCAGCAGTGAGTCAAGGGGGGTAGGTACGGCAGATACGCAGTATTTT.

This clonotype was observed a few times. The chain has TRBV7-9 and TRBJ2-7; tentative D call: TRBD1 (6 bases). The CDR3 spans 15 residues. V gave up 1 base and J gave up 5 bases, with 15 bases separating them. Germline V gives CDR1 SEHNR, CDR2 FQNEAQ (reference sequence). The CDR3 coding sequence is TGTGCCAGCAGCTTAGGCGTCCAGGGGCTGGACGAGCAGTACTTC. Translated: CASSLGVQGLDEQYF.

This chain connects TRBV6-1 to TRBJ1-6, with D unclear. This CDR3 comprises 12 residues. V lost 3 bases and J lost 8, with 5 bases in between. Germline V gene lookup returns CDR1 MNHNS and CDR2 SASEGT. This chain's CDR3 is CASSETHSPLHF. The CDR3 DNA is TGTGCCAGCAGTGAGACCCATTCACCCCTCCACTTT.

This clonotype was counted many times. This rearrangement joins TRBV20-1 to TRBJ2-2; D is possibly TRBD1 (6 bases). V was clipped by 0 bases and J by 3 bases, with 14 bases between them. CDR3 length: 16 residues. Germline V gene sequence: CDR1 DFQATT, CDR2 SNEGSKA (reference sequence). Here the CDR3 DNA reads TGCAGTGCTAGAGACCCCGACAGGTTGGACACCGGGGAGCTGTTTTTT. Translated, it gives CSARDPDRLDTGELFF.

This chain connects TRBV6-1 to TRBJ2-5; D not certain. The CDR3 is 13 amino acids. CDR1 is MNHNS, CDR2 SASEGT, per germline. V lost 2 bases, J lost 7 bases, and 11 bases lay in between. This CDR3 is CASSEPTPGTQYF. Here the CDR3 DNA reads TGTGCCAGCAGTGAACCGACCCCGGGGACCCAGTACTTC.

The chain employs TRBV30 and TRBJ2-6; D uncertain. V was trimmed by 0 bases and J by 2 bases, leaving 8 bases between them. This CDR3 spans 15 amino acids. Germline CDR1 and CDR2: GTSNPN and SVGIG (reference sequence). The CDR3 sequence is CAWSVGGAGANVLTF. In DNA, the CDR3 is TGTGCCTGGAGTGTGGGTGGCGCTGGGGCCAACGTCCTGACTTTC.

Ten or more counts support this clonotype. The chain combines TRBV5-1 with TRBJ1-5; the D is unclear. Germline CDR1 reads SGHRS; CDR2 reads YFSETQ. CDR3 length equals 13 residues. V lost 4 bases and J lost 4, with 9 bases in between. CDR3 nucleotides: TGCGCCAGCAGCATCGGAGATAATCAGCCCCAGCATTTT. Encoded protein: CASSIGDNQPQHF.